Listed below are T cell receptor beta chains from one sample, sequenced in a study of T-cell reconstitution after alpha-beta-depleted transplantation in children. One entry per CDR3 protein, called by TCRdb with MiXCR from the PCR reads. Found here are fewer than 400,000 distinct CDR3 sequences, just over 20% of them singletons; the top ten hold 3.8%. Material: PBMCs from the stem cell graft donor, obtained from the stem cell graft. These receptors were taken from a human donor who donated a stem cell graft to a child with acute myeloid leukemia. Each CDR3 is given with its conserved first and last residue. D genes are given only for firm matches. Where a row states a size, it is once, few, many or the class of an expanded clone; other rows omit it.

abundance: -; j_gene: TRBJ2-1; d_gene: TRBD1; v_gene: TRBV19; CDR3aa: CASTGRTGGHNEQFF; CDR3nt: TGTGCCAGTACTGGGAGGACAGGGGGGCACAATGAGCAGTTCTTC
abundance: -; j_gene: TRBJ2-1; d_gene: -; v_gene: TRBV12-3/TRBV12-4; CDR3aa: CASSLRASARWVFF; CDR3nt: TGTGCCAGCAGTTTAAGGGCTAGCGCTAGATGGGTGTTCTTC
abundance: -; j_gene: TRBJ2-7; d_gene: -; v_gene: TRBV7-2; CDR3aa: CASSLGGTLYEQYF; CDR3nt: TGTGCCAGCAGCTTAGGAGGGACCCTTTACGAGCAGTACTTC
abundance: many; j_gene: TRBJ2-6; d_gene: -; v_gene: TRBV25-1; CDR3aa: CASRVSGANVLTF; CDR3nt: TGTGCCAGCAGAGTGTCTGGGGCCAACGTCCTGACTTTC
abundance: -; j_gene: TRBJ1-1; d_gene: -; v_gene: TRBV20-1; CDR3aa: CSARWGNTEAFF; CDR3nt: TGCAGTGCTAGGTGGGGGAACACTGAAGCTTTCTTT
abundance: -; j_gene: TRBJ1-1; d_gene: -; v_gene: TRBV6-6; CDR3aa: CASSYGQNEAFF; CDR3nt: TGTGCCAGCAGTTACGGGCAGAATGAAGCTTTCTTT
abundance: few; j_gene: TRBJ1-3; d_gene: -; v_gene: TRBV19; CDR3aa: CASRTGFSGNTIYF; CDR3nt: TGTGCCAGTAGGACAGGCTTCTCTGGAAACACCATATATTTT
abundance: few; j_gene: TRBJ2-1; d_gene: TRBD2; v_gene: TRBV6-1; CDR3aa: CASSGTSEYSEQFF; CDR3nt: TGTGCCAGCAGTGGCACTAGCGAATACAGTGAGCAGTTCTTC
abundance: many; j_gene: TRBJ2-1; d_gene: -; v_gene: TRBV9; CDR3aa: CASSVSNEQFF; CDR3nt: TGTGCCAGCAGCGTATCGAATGAGCAGTTCTTC
abundance: many; j_gene: TRBJ1-5; d_gene: -; v_gene: TRBV20-1; CDR3aa: CSAARGAGNQPQHF; CDR3nt: TGCAGTGCCGCTAGGGGGGCAGGCAATCAGCCCCAGCATTTT
abundance: -; j_gene: TRBJ2-7; d_gene: -; v_gene: TRBV7-3; CDR3aa: CASSLTGLLEQYF; CDR3nt: TGTGCCAGCAGCTTAACCGGGCTCCTCGAGCAGTACTTC